The present entry profiles one T cell receptor beta chain with its context. Antigen: not known. Alongside a J-beta primer mix, a sample-barcoded 5' primer served in a second PCR lasting roughly 7 to 11 cycles. TCRdb re-called the 5' RACE reads through MiXCR, storing one row per CDR3 protein. The sample shows hundreds of thousands of distinct CDR3 sequences, about 25% of them seen only once. This sample was taken from a study of blood T cells in healthy people across ages. Findings and limits, study-wide: Whereas aged donors had fewer naive CD4+ cells, long-lived donors had more of them and higher diversity.

CDR3 length: 14 residues. Deletions cut 1 base from V and 8 bases from J, with 12 bases between. These data were also filed under a second study, of T cells of mothers and their children. That investigation notes: A few healthy Caucasian mothers, along with their six children, were the donors. With the M1S primer of the second PCR, sample barcodes and 2-4 random nucleotides were added. No clones detected were persistent microchimeric T cell clones.

Sequenced: blood. This chain links TRBV12-3 or TRBV12-4 with TRBJ2-1, with D possibly being TRBD2 (5 bases). This TCR derives from a boy aged 5-17 years in good health. The CDR3 reads CASSLDYNGDEQFF. CDR3 nucleotide sequence: TGTGCCAGCAGTTTAGACTATAACGGGGATGAGCAGTTCTTC.